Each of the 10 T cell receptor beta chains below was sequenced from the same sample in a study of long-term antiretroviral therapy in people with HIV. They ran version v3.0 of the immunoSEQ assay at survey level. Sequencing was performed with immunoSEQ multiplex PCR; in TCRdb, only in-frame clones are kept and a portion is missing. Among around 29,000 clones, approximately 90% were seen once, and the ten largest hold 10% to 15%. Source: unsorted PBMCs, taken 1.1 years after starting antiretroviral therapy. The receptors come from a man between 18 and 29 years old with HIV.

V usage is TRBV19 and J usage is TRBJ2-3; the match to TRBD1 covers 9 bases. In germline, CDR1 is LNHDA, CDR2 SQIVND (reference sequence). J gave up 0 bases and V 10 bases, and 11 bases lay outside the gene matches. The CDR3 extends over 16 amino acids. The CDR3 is CATRGAGTGSTDTQYF. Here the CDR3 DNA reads TGTGCCACACGAGGGGCCGGGACAGGGAGCACAGATACGCAGTATTTT.

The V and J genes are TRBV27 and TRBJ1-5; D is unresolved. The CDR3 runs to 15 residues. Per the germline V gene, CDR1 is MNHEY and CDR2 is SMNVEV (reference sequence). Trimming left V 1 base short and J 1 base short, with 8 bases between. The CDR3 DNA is TGTGCCAGCAGTTTATTAGCAGGAAGCAATCAGCCCCAGCATTTT. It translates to CASSLLAGSNQPQHF.

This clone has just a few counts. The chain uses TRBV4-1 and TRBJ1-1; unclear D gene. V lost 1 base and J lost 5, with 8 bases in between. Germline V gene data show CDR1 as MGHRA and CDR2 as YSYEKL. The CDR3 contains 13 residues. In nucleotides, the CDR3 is TGCGCCAGCAGCCAAGTTCTGGGAACTGAAGCTTTCTTT. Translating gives CASSQVLGTEAFF.

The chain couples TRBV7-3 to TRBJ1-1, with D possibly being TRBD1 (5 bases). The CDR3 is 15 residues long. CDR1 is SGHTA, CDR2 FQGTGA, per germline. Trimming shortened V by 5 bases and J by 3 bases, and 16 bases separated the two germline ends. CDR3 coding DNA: TGTGCCAGCAGCCTTAACGAGGGACGCCACACTGAAGCTTTCTTT. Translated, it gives CASSLNEGRHTEAFF.

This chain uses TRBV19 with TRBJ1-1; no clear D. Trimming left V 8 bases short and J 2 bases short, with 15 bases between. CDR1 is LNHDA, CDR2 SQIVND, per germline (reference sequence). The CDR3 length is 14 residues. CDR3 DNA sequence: TGTGCCAGTGACTTAGGGAGTAGTAACACTGAAGCTTTCTTT. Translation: CASDLGSSNTEAFF.

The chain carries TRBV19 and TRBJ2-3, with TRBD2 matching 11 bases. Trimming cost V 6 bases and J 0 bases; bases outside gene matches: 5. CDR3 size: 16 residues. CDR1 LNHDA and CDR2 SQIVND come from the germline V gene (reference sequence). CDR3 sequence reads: CASSPRLAGSTDTQYF. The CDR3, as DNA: TGTGCCAGTAGCCCACGACTAGCGGGGAGCACAGATACGCAGTATTTT.

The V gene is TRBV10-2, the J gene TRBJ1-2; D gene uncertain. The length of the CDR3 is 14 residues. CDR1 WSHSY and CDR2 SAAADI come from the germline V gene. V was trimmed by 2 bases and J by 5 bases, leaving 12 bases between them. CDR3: CASSELDGLYGYTF. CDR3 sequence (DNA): TGCGCCAGCAGTGAGCTAGACGGGCTATATGGCTACACCTTC.

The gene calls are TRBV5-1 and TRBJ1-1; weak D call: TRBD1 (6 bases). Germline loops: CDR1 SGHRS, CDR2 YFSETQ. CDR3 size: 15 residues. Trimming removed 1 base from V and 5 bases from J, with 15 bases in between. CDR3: CASSLILGGETEAFF. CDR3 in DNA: TGCGCCAGCAGCTTGATATTAGGGGGGGAGACTGAAGCTTTCTTT.

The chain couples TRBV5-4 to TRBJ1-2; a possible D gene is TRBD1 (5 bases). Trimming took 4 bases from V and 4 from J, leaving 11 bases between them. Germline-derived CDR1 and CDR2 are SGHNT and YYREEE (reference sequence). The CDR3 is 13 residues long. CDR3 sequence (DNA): TGTGCCAGCAGCCCACCAGGGAGCTATGGCTACACCTTC. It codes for CASSPPGSYGYTF.

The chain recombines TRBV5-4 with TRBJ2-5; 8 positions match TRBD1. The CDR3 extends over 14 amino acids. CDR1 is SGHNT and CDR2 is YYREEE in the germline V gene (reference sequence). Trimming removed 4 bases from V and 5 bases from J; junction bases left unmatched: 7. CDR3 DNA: TGTGCCAGCAGCCTCGACAGGGGAAGGGAGACCCAGTACTTC. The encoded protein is CASSLDRGRETQYF.